This TCR beta chain was sequenced in a study of neurological immune-mediated disorders. The V segment lost 4 bases and the J segment 6 bases; nucleotides outside the gene matches: 6. CDR3 size: 15 residues. CDR1 SGHRS and CDR2 YFSETQ come from the germline V gene. Findings and caveats of the study: The most TCR clonal expansion was seen in HTLV-1-associated myelopathy, and the least was seen in multiple sclerosis, which fell below healthy controls.

The time point denotes: longitudinal time-point 3. One entry per CDR3 protein results from TCRdb running MiXCR on the 5' RACE reads. The sample lists 43,000 or so distinct CDR3 sequences, roughly 14% occurring once. This clonotype was counted at least ten times. Its target is unknown. The TCR originated in a man aged 25-40 years in good health. Material for sequencing was PBMCs. The rearrangement joins TRBV5-1 to TRBJ2-3; 12 bases are a match to TRBD1. CDR3 in amino acids: CASSRGQGAGDTQYF. Here the CDR3 DNA reads TGCGCCAGCAGCCGGGGACAGGGGGCAGGGGATACGCAGTATTTT.